A selection of T cell receptor beta chains follows, all from one sample in a study of blood T cell repertoires in COVID-19. TCRdb keeps only in-frame clones here, not all; method: immunoSEQ multiplex PCR. This table holds about 140,000 clones, 75% to 85% found once. The source material was peripheral blood. The origin of the receptors is an elderly woman with active or convalescent COVID-19. CDR3s include the opening cysteine and the closing phenylalanine or tryptophan.

v_call: TRBV5-1
j_call: TRBJ2-5
cdr3_aa: CASSLQRTTQETQYF

v_call: TRBV5-4
j_call: TRBJ2-3
cdr3_aa: CASSLGGGAADTQYF

v_call: TRBV18
j_call: TRBJ1-1
cdr3_aa: CASSPPGQVEAFF

v_call: TRBV7-2
j_call: TRBJ2-2
cdr3_aa: CASSPRDSNTGELFF

v_call: TRBV10-3
j_call: TRBJ2-7
cdr3_aa: CAISGSAFEGIYEQYF

v_call: TRBV5-6
j_call: TRBJ1-2
cdr3_aa: CASSLAGGGGYTF

v_call: TRBV3-1/TRBV3-2
j_call: TRBJ2-3
cdr3_aa: CASSPTVATDTQYF

v_call: TRBV7-9
j_call: TRBJ1-2
cdr3_aa: CASSYGGADGYTF

v_call: TRBV30
j_call: TRBJ1-5
cdr3_aa: CAWSRTVNSNQPQHF

v_call: TRBV18
j_call: TRBJ2-7
cdr3_aa: CASSPKDRSYEQYF

v_call: TRBV19
j_call: TRBJ2-1
cdr3_aa: CASTPFGGTGHNEQFF

v_call: TRBV21-1
j_call: TRBJ1-5
cdr3_aa: CASSKEGRVSNQPQHF

v_call: TRBV14
j_call: TRBJ2-7
cdr3_aa: CASSQDRRDIYF

v_call: TRBV28
j_call: TRBJ1-2
cdr3_aa: CASSATGTADYGYTF

v_call: TRBV3-1/TRBV3-2
j_call: TRBJ1-2
cdr3_aa: CASSRRDSIYGYTF

v_call: TRBV27
j_call: TRBJ1-3
cdr3_aa: CASSFSGQTSGNTIYF

v_call: TRBV5-1
j_call: TRBJ2-7
cdr3_aa: CASRDGQGLSYEQYF

v_call: TRBV5-6
j_call: TRBJ2-7
cdr3_aa: CASSLFHPLVEQYF

v_call: TRBV28
j_call: TRBJ2-7
cdr3_aa: CASGSSGTGYEQYF

v_call: TRBV30
j_call: TRBJ1-6
cdr3_aa: CAWSAQKGQGASPLHF

v_call: TRBV6-5
j_call: TRBJ2-7
cdr3_aa: CASSSPRTANYEQYF

v_call: TRBV5-1
j_call: TRBJ1-3
cdr3_aa: CASSLSTGYSGNTIYF

v_call: TRBV19
j_call: TRBJ1-5
cdr3_aa: CASSVNRDNQPQHF

v_call: TRBV18
j_call: TRBJ2-3
cdr3_aa: CASSQLIQGKSTDTQYF

v_call: TRBV4-1
j_call: TRBJ1-1
cdr3_aa: CASSQGDSPATEAFF

v_call: TRBV4-1
j_call: TRBJ2-5
cdr3_aa: CASSLYPGESQETQYF

v_call: TRBV2
j_call: TRBJ1-6
cdr3_aa: CASSAMENSPLHF

v_call: TRBV20-1
j_call: TRBJ2-1
cdr3_aa: CSARGAEQFF

v_call: TRBV28
j_call: TRBJ1-5
cdr3_aa: CASRKGRYGQPQHF

v_call: TRBV6-5
j_call: TRBJ2-7
cdr3_aa: CASSDSPYEQYF

v_call: TRBV10-2
j_call: TRBJ1-3
cdr3_aa: CATSPSAGRNTIYF

v_call: TRBV6-5
j_call: TRBJ1-2
cdr3_aa: CATRLESRAYGYTF

v_call: TRBV28
j_call: TRBJ2-7
cdr3_aa: CASSNTGGRREQYF

v_call: TRBV6-5
j_call: TRBJ1-2
cdr3_aa: CASKDSLGGYTF

v_call: TRBV5-1
j_call: TRBJ2-2
cdr3_aa: CASSQNRGLGGELFF

v_call: TRBV10-1
j_call: TRBJ2-3
cdr3_aa: CASTKEPSDTQYF

v_call: TRBV4-2
j_call: TRBJ1-1
cdr3_aa: CASSQDAQGPNTEAFF

v_call: TRBV30
j_call: TRBJ2-1
cdr3_aa: CAWSPLGGGANNEQFF

v_call: TRBV19
j_call: TRBJ2-7
cdr3_aa: CASSNGRLSSYEQYF

v_call: TRBV6-6
j_call: TRBJ1-1
cdr3_aa: CASREDRLTEAFF

v_call: TRBV7-3
j_call: TRBJ2-1
cdr3_aa: CASSSTGGAGNEQFF

v_call: TRBV30
j_call: TRBJ1-2
cdr3_aa: CAWENQSTGGNGYTF

v_call: TRBV3-1/TRBV3-2
j_call: TRBJ2-7
cdr3_aa: CASSHGRGSSYEQYF

v_call: TRBV10-3
j_call: TRBJ1-6
cdr3_aa: CAIKGTGGDSPLHF

v_call: TRBV6-6
j_call: TRBJ2-3
cdr3_aa: CASSYSTSGGRDTQYF

v_call: TRBV5-1
j_call: TRBJ1-2
cdr3_aa: CASSLSLGNSYGYTF

v_call: TRBV6-2/TRBV6-3
j_call: TRBJ1-2
cdr3_aa: CASSDRFRYGYTF